This T cell receptor beta chain was recorded in a study of blood T cell repertoires in COVID-19. Looking at the study overall: From the United States, Italy and Spain came samples of acute and convalescent COVID-19. In each case, the material was cDNA or gDNA derived from T cells, B-cell-depleted T cells, or PBMCs.

Participants came from fewer than 25 US areas, aged roughly 18 to 89 years. Each participant's cohort was designated according to participant-reported clinical history. Germline CDR1 reads MNHNS; CDR2 reads SASEGT. This CDR3 has 15 residues. V was trimmed by 1 base and J by 6 bases, leaving 12 bases between them. TCRdb's copy holds only in-frame clones and misses some; the assay was immunoSEQ multiplex PCR. This sample has about 200,000 clones; around 82% occur once, and the top ten carry about 15%. Sequencing used PBMCs or T cells enriched from blood (not recorded which). The chain uses TRBV6-1 and TRBJ1-4; D gene unclear. The source of this sequence is a woman aged 50 to 65 with acute COVID-19. This chain's CDR3 is CASSEGEKGHEKLFF. The DNA of the CDR3 is TGTGCCAGCAGTGAAGGGGAGAAGGGCCATGAAAAACTGTTTTTT.